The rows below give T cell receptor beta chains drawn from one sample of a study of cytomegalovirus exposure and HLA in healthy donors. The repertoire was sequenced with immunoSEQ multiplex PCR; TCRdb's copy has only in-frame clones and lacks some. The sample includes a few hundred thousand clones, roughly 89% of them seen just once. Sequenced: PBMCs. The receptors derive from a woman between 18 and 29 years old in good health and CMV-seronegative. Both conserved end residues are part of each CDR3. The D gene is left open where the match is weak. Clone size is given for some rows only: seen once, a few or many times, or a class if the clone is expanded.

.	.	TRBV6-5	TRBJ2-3	TGTGCCAGCAGCCCAAGGACTCGGAACACAGATACGCAGTATTTT	CASSPRTRNTDTQYF
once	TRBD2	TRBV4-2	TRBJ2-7	TGTGCCAGCAGCCAGGCGGGGACTAGCTTCATGCAGTACTTC	CASSQAGTSFMQYF
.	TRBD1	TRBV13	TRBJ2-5	TGTGCCAGCAGCTTATTCGGGACAGGGGCCGACCCCAAGTGGGAGACCCAGTACTTC	CASSLFGTGADPKWETQYF
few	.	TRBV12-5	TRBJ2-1	TGTGCTAGTGGGAGGGAGGCGGGTAATGAGCAGTTCTTC	CASGREAGNEQFF
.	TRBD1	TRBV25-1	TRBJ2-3	TGTGCCAGCAGTGGAATGGGACAGGTCACAGATACGCAGTATTTT	CASSGMGQVTDTQYF
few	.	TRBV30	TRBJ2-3	TGTGCCTGGAGCCCCAGTTACACAGATACGCAGTATTTT	CAWSPSYTDTQYF
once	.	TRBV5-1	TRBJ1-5	TGCGCCAGCAGGTTGAGCGGCGACAATCAGCCCCAGCATTTT	CASRLSGDNQPQHF
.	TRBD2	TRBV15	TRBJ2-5	TGTGCCACCGCAGCGGGAGGGGAGACCCAGTACTTC	CATAAGGETQYF
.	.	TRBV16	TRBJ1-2	TGTGCCAGCAGCCAATCGGCGGGGGACTATGGCTACACCTTC	CASSQSAGDYGYTF
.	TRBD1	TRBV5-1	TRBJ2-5	TGCGCCAGCAGCCTGGGACAGGGGGTGGTGGAGACCCAGTACTTC	CASSLGQGVVETQYF
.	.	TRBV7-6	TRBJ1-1	TGTGCCAGCAGCTTGGGCAGGGAGGTCTCTGAAGCTTTCTTT	CASSLGREVSEAFF
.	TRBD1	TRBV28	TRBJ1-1	TGTGCCAGCAGTTTTGTCGAGGGGGCGGGGACTGAAGCTTTCTTT	CASSFVEGAGTEAFF
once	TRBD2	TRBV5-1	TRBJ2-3	TGCGCCAGCAGCTTGGGGCTAGCGGGCACAGATACGCAGTATTTT	CASSLGLAGTDTQYF
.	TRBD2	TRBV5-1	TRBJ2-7	TGCGCCAGCAGATCCATAGCGGGAGCCTACGAGCAGTACTTC	CASRSIAGAYEQYF
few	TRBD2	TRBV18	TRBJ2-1	TGTGCCAGCTCACCAAGGCTAGCGGGAGGTTATGAGCAGTTCTTC	CASSPRLAGGYEQFF
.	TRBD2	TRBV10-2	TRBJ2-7	TGCGCCAGCAGTGACTGGGCGGGAGCCATCTACGAGCAGTACTTC	CASSDWAGAIYEQYF
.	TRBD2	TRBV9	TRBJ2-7	TGTGCCAGCAGCGTAGGCATATCTAGCGGGAGCCACGAGCAGTACTTC	CASSVGISSGSHEQYF
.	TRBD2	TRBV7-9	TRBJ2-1	TGTGCCAGCAGCCTCGATAGCGGGGTCTACAATGAGCAGTTCTTC	CASSLDSGVYNEQFF
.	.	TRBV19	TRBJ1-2	TGTGCCAGTACAGAATATCCCTATGGCTACACCTTC	CASTEYPYGYTF
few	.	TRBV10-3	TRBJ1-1	TGTGCCTCGCGGGAGATGGGGGACACTGAAGCTTTCTTT	CASREMGDTEAFF
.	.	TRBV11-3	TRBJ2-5	TGTGCCAGCAGCTTAGAGGTAGCTCAAGAGACCCAGTACTTC	CASSLEVAQETQYF
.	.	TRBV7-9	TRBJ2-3	TGTGCCAGCAGCTTAGCGTCCTTAGCAGTAGCGCAGTATTTT	CASSLASLAVAQYF
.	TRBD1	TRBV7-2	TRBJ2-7	TGTGCCAGCAGCTTGGGGACAGAGCTACTAGTCGCCTCCTACGAGCAGTACTTC	CASSLGTELLVASYEQYF
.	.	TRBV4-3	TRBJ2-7	TGCGCCAGCAGCCCAGAAATGAGGCCCGACTACGAGCAGTACTTC	CASSPEMRPDYEQYF
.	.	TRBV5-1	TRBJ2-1	TGCGCCAGCACCACCTCCCGGAGGGGTACCTACAATGAGCAGTTCTTC	CASTTSRRGTYNEQFF
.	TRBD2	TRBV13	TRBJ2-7	TGTGCCAGCCACTCGGGAGGGAGGGCCTACGAGCAGTACTTC	CASHSGGRAYEQYF
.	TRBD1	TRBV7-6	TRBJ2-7	TGTGCCAGCAGCTCGCTTCCGGGACAGGCCTACGAGCAGTACTTC	CASSSLPGQAYEQYF
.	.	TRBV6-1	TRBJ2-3	TGTGCCAGCAGCCCTACTAGTTCGGGGGATACGCAGTATTTT	CASSPTSSGDTQYF
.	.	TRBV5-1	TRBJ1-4	TGCGCCAGCAGCTTCGACTCGTTGGATGAAAAACTGTTTTTT	CASSFDSLDEKLFF
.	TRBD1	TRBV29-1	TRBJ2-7	TGCAGCGTTGAACCGGGGGACAGGGTCGACGAGCAGTACTTC	CSVEPGDRVDEQYF
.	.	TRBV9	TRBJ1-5	TGTGCCAGCAGCGCCGGGAGCGGGGCGATTCAGCCCCAGCATTTT	CASSAGSGAIQPQHF
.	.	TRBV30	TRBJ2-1	TGTGCCTGGAGTGACCACAGGGACGAGCAGTTCTTC	CAWSDHRDEQFF
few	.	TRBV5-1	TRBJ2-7	TGCGCCAGCAGCGGGGGCCAGGGTTACGAGCAGTACTTC	CASSGGQGYEQYF
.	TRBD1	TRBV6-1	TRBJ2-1	TGTGCCAGCAGTGCAAACAGGGGATCCCACAATGAGCAGTTCTTC	CASSANRGSHNEQFF
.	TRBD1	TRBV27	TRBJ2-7	TGTGCCAGCAGTTCCGGACAGGCTGACTACGAGCAGTACTTC	CASSSGQADYEQYF
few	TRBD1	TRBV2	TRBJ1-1	TGTGCCAGCACCGGACAGGGGAACACTGAAGCTTTCTTT	CASTGQGNTEAFF
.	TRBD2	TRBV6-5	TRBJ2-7	TGTGCCAGCAGTTACGGGATAGCGGGATCCCGCGAGCAGTACTTC	CASSYGIAGSREQYF
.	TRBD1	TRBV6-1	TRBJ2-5	TGTGCCAGCAGCTTCGGGACAGGGAAAGAGACCCAGTACTTC	CASSFGTGKETQYF
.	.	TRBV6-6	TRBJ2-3	TGTGCCAGCACCCCCCCGGGCACAGATACGCAGTATTTT	CASTPPGTDTQYF
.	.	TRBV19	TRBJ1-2	TGTGCCAGTAGTCCACAACAGGGTGAGCCGAGGATCTATGGCTACACCTTC	CASSPQQGEPRIYGYTF
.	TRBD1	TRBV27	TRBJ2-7	TGTGCCAGCAGTCCTTATCTATTGCCGGGACAGGGATCCTACGAGCAGTACTTC	CASSPYLLPGQGSYEQYF
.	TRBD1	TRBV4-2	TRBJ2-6	TGTGCCAGCAGCCAAGTAGGGCAGGGGGCTGGGGCCAACGTCCTGACTTTC	CASSQVGQGAGANVLTF
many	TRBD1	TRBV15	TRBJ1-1	TGTGCCACCAGCAGACCCCAGGGGGCGAACACTGAAGCTTTCTTT	CATSRPQGANTEAFF
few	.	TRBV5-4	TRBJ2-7	TGTGCCAGCAGCTTTTGGGGACAAAACGAGCAGTACTTC	CASSFWGQNEQYF
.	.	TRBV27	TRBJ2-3	TGTGCCAGCAGTTTACACGTCAGCGGCACAGATACGCAGTATTTT	CASSLHVSGTDTQYF
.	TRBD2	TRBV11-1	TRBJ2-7	TGTGCCAGCAGCTTCAGCGGGAGTCGTAGAGAGCAGTACTTC	CASSFSGSRREQYF
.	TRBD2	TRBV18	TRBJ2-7	TGTGCCAGCTCACCCCCGGGACTAGCGGGAAGCGAGCAGTACTTC	CASSPPGLAGSEQYF
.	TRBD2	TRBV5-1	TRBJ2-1	TGCGCCAGCAGCTTGGAGGGAGGGCCGGGGGAGCAGTTCTTC	CASSLEGGPGEQFF
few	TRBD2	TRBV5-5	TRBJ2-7	TGTGCCAGCAATCTACTAGCGAGGGAGCAGTACTTC	CASNLLAREQYF
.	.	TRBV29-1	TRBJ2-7	TGCAGCGTAGTACAGGTTCTAAACTACGAGCAGTACTTC	CSVVQVLNYEQYF
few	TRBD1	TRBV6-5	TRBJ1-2	TGTGCCAGCAGTTATCGGGGACAGGGCATCTATGGCTACACCTTC	CASSYRGQGIYGYTF
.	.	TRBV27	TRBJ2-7	TGTGCCAGCAGTTTATCAGTCGGGACTGGGGGCTACGAGCAGTACTTC	CASSLSVGTGGYEQYF
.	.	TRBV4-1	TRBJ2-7	TGCGCCAGCAGCCAAGTAAGTACTCCCTACGAGCAGTACTTC	CASSQVSTPYEQYF
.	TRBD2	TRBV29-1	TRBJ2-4	TGCAGCGTTGAAAGGACTAGCGGGAGGGCCGGTGCCAAAAACATTCAGTACTTC	CSVERTSGRAGAKNIQYF
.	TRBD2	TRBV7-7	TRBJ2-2	TGTGCTAGCAGCCCAAGGACTAGCGGGGGCACCGGGGAGCTGTTTTTT	CASSPRTSGGTGELFF
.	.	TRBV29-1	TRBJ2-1	TGCAGCGTTGAAGTCAGGGGCTCCTACAATGAGCAGTTCTTC	CSVEVRGSYNEQFF
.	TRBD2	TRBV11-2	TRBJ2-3	TGTGCCAGCAGCCTCTGGACTAGCGGGAGGTCGGGATGGACAGATACGCAGTATTTT	CASSLWTSGRSGWTDTQYF